The 16 T cell receptor beta chains presented below share a single source sample, sequenced in a study of cytomegalovirus exposure and HLA in healthy donors. The primer mix had 60 Vbeta and 13 Jbeta primers. TCRdb's copy holds only in-frame clones and misses some; the assay was immunoSEQ multiplex PCR. The table has about 140,000 clones, around four fifths seen once. The sequencing input was PBMCs. Receptors originate from a woman in her 40s in good health and CMV-seronegative.

This clone was seen a few times. Here the CDR3 DNA reads TGTGCCAGCAGTTACGGGACAGGACACCAGCCCCAGCATTTT. Amino acid sequence: CASSYGTGHQPQHF. V gene TRBV6-6 combines with J gene TRBJ1-5; TRBD1 aligns across 8 bases. The CDR3 spans 14 residues. The V and J ends lost 2 bases and 7 bases, in that order; junction bases with no gene match: 4. CDR1 and CDR2 from the germline V gene are MNHNY and SVGAGI (reference sequence).

The gene calls are TRBV4-2 and TRBJ2-1; 7 bases fit TRBD2. Trimming at V came to 6 bases and at J to 4 bases, leaving 12 bases not matched to a gene. There are 16 residues in the CDR3. Looked up from germline, CDR1 is LGHNA and CDR2 is YNFKEQ. The CDR3 region has the DNA TGTGCCAGCAGATTAAATCTAGCGGACCCTTACAATGAGCAGTTCTTC. Translation: CASRLNLADPYNEQFF.

This clone was seen a handful of times. This rearrangement joins TRBV4-1 to TRBJ1-4; 8 nucleotides line up with TRBD1. Germline V gene sequence: CDR1 MGHRA, CDR2 YSYEKL. Losses at the gene ends were 0 bases for V and 0 bases for J; bases not matched to a gene: 6. The CDR3 is 18 residues long. In DNA form, the CDR3 reads TGCGCCAGCAGCCAAGAGGGACAGGCGATTGCAACTAATGAAAAACTGTTTTTT. Amino acid sequence: CASSQEGQAIATNEKLFF.

The CDR3 coding sequence is TGTGCCAGTAGTATCCCTAGCGGGAGAAACCCCCACGAGCAGTACTTC. Translating it yields CASSIPSGRNPHEQYF. The chain carries TRBV19 and TRBJ2-7, with TRBD2 matching over 10 bases. The ends lost 3 bases at V and 5 bases at J; junction bases unmatched: 10. The CDR3 loop spans 16 amino acids. The germline gives CDR1 LNHDA, CDR2 SQIVND (reference sequence).

The sample holds one count of this clone. The chain carries TRBV9 and TRBJ1-6; 10 bases are a match to TRBD1. Germline CDR1 is SGDLS and CDR2 is YYNGEE. The CDR3 totals 15 residues. With 0 bases clipped from V and 13 bases from J, the junction kept 7 bases outside the gene matches. The CDR3 reads CASSVVDRGTSPLHF. CDR3 DNA: TGTGCCAGCAGCGTAGTGGACAGGGGGACCTCGCCCCTCCACTTT.

This chain joins TRBV11-1 and TRBJ2-5, with 13 bases fitting TRBD2. V dropped 4 bases and J dropped 11; count of bases not matched to a gene: 10. Germline loops: CDR1 SGHAT, CDR2 FQDESV (reference sequence). There are 15 residues in the CDR3. CDR3 bases: TGTGCCAGCAGCTCGACTAGCGGGGGGTATGGAGAGCAGTACTTC. Translation gives CASSSTSGGYGEQYF. The full variable domain, rest sourced from reference TRBV11-1 and TRBJ2-5, is EAEVAQSPRYKITEKSQAVAFWCDPISGHATLYWYRQILGQGPELLVQFQDESVVDDSQLPKDRFSAERLKGVDSTLKIQPAELGDSAMYLCASSSTSGGYGEQYFGPGTRLLVL.

The chain recombines TRBV9 with TRBJ2-2; D possibly corresponds to TRBD1 (6 bases). Germline CDR1 is SGDLS and CDR2 is YYNGEE. The CDR3 sequence is 14 residues long. V lost 3 bases and J lost 6, with 12 bases in between. CDR3 DNA: TGTGCCAGCAGCGGAATACAGGGCGCCGGGGAGCTGTTTTTT. Translating gives CASSGIQGAGELFF.

This chain links TRBV11-1 with TRBJ2-7; D is ambiguous. The CDR3 consists of 11 residues. Germline values: CDR1 SGHAT, CDR2 FQDESV (reference sequence). V was trimmed by 5 bases and J by 6 bases, leaving 8 bases between them. CDR3 sequence: CASSMYGEQYF. The CDR3 nucleotides are TGTGCCAGCAGCATGTACGGCGAGCAGTACTTC.

The sample holds a few counts of this clone. This chain joins TRBV27 and TRBJ2-1; D ambiguous. This CDR3 spans 13 amino acids. Trimming shortened V by 5 bases and J by 3 bases, and 8 bases separated the two germline ends. In germline, CDR1 is MNHEY, CDR2 SMNVEV (reference sequence). CDR3 DNA: TGTGCCAGCAGTCCCACTATCTACAATGAGCAGTTCTTC. It codes for CASSPTIYNEQFF.

The chain carries TRBV9 and TRBJ1-1; 9 bases agree with TRBD1. The CDR3 totals 16 residues. V gave up 3 bases and J gave up 0 bases; unmatched junction bases: 6. Germline V gives CDR1 SGDLS, CDR2 YYNGEE. The CDR3 DNA reads TGTGCCAGCAGCGCGGGACAGGGAAACATGAACACTGAAGCTTTCTTT. Protein product: CASSAGQGNMNTEAFF.

V is TRBV7-8 and J is TRBJ2-1; D gene ambiguous. Per germline, CDR1 SGHVS and CDR2 FQNEAQ. V was pared by 0 bases and J by 2 bases, with 5 bases between. The CDR3 covers 14 residues. CDR3 nucleotide sequence: TGTGCCAGCAGCTTAGCGAGTGCCTACAATGAGCAGTTCTTC. This gives the protein CASSLASAYNEQFF. The entire variable domain, with the rest obtained from reference TRBV7-8 and TRBJ2-1, is as follows: GAGVSQSPRYKVAKRGQDVALRCDPISGHVSLFWYQQALGQGPEFLTYFQNEAQLDKSGLPSDRFFAERPEGSVSTLKIQRTQQEDSAVYLCASSLASAYNEQFFGPGTRLTVL.

The chain joins TRBV7-9 to TRBJ2-5, with 8 bases identical to TRBD1. CDR3 length equals 14 residues. Germline V CDR1 and CDR2: SEHNR, FQNEAQ (reference sequence). After removal of 3 bases from V and 5 bases from J, the junction contained 5 bases not matched to a gene. The CDR3 nucleotides read TGTGCCAGCAGCTTTACAGGGGGTGGGGAGACCCAGTACTTC. It encodes CASSFTGGGETQYF.

V usage is TRBV11-2 and J usage is TRBJ2-5, with D unresolved. The J call is in doubt because the DNA end fits TRBJ2-7 better. CDR3 length: 14 amino acids. Germline V gives CDR1 SGHAT, CDR2 FQNNGV. CDR3 residues: CASSLVLERSEQYF. The CDR3 DNA reads as TGTGCCAGCAGCTTAGTGTTAGAACGAAGCGAGCAGTACTTC.

The rearrangement uses TRBV6-5 and TRBJ2-5; the D is unclear. Germline CDR1 is MNHEY and CDR2 is SVGAGI. This CDR3 has 14 amino acids. V was cut by 0 bases and J by 4 bases, with 9 bases left in between. CDR3 sequence: CASSYSSARETQYF. Written as DNA, the CDR3 is TGTGCCAGCAGTTACTCGAGTGCTAGAGAGACCCAGTACTTC.

Note on this clone: This same CDR3 is encoded by further DNA sequences in the sample. CDR3: CASSSGSYGYTF. The CDR3 nucleotides read TGTGCCAGCAGTTCGGGATCCTATGGCTACACCTTC. The V gene is TRBV28, the J gene TRBJ1-2; no definite D call. Per the germline V gene, CDR1 is MDHEN and CDR2 is SYDVKM. V gave up 4 bases and J gave up 4 bases, with 7 bases separating them. The length of the CDR3 is 12 residues.

The chain recombines TRBV5-8 with TRBJ2-5; 7 nucleotides align to TRBD1. Germline V gene sequence: CDR1 SGHTS, CDR2 YDEGEE. V lost 6 bases to trimming and J lost 9 bases; unmatched junction nucleotides: 14. The CDR3 contains 14 residues. Here the CDR3 DNA reads TGTGCCAGCACCAGACAGGGCGGCTCTGAGGCCCAGTACTTC. Protein sequence: CASTRQGGSEAQYF.